This T cell receptor (beta chain) was sequenced for a study of neurological immune-mediated disorders. The authors made cDNA by 5'RACE with 10-nucleotide random UMIs. A single record per CDR3 protein comes from TCRdb applying MiXCR to the 5' RACE reads. This sample has 95,000 to 150,000 distinct CDR3 sequences, with roughly 3.2% found just once. In this sample, this clonotype turned up many times. The CDR3 totals 14 residues. Per germline, CDR1 DFQATT and CDR2 SNEGSKA (reference sequence). Between the trimmed V and J ends, which lost 3 bases and 2 bases, there was a span of 13 bases. This rearrangement joins TRBV20-1 to TRBJ1-1; no clear D gene. The clonotype originates from a woman in her 30s with multiple sclerosis. Sequences were obtained from PBMCs. The CDR3 loop reads CSASPDLLNTEAFF. The CDR3 DNA reads TGCAGTGCTAGCCCGGATTTACTAAACACTGAAGCTTTCTTT.